This T cell receptor (beta chain) appears in the sequencing data of a study of T cell responses to AZD1222 COVID-19 vaccine. General observations from the study: Sampling captured repertoires only after the peak T cell response. Only a handful of individuals given AZD1222 were seropositive at baseline.

Second-dose intervals of approximately 4 or approximately 12 weeks were pooled. Assay: immunoSEQ multiplex PCR; the TCRdb copy retains only in-frame clones and omits some. Counted here are about 180,000 clones, 80% to 95% occurring once; the ten biggest clones make up roughly 1.9%. Note on this clone: Its antigen is not identified.

Germline CDR1 is MNHEY and CDR2 is SVGAGI. The CDR3 covers 14 residues. Trimming left V 6 bases short and J 4 bases short, with 15 bases between. This clonotype was sampled from an adult who received the AZD1222 COVID-19 vaccine. The chain carries TRBV6-5 and TRBJ1-1; D is unclear. The sample in question was peripheral blood, obtained 28 days after the second AZD1222 dose. This CDR3 is CASRARALGTEAFF. CDR3 bases: TGTGCCAGCAGGGCTAGGGCCCTGGGCACTGAAGCTTTCTTT.